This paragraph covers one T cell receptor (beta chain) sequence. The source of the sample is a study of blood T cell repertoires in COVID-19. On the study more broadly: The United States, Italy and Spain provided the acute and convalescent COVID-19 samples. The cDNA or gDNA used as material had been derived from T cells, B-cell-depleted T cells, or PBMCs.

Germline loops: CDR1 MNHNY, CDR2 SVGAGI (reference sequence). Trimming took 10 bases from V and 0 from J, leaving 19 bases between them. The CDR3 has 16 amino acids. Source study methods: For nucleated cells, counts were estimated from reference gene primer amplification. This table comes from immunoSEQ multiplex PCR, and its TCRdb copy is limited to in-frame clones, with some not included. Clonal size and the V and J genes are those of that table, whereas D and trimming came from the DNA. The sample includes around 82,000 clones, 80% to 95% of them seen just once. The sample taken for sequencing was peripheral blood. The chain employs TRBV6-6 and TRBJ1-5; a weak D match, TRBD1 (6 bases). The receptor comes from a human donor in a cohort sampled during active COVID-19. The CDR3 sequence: CATAGGQTYSNQPQHF. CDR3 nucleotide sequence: TGTGCCACCGCGGGGGGGCAGACTTATAGCAATCAGCCCCAGCATTTT.